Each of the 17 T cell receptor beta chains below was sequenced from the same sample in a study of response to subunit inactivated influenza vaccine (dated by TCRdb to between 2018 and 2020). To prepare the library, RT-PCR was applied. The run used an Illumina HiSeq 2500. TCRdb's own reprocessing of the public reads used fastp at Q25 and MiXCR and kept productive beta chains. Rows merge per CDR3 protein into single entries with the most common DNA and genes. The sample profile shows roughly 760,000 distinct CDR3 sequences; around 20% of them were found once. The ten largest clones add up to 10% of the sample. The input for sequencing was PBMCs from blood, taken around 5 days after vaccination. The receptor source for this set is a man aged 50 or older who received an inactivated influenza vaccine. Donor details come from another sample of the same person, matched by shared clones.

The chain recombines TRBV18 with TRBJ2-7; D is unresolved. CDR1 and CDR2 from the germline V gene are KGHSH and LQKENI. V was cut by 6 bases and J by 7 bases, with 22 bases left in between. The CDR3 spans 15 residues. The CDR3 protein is CASSQTSNRMGEQYF. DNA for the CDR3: TGTGCCAGCTCCCAGACCTCGAACAGAATGGGAGAGCAGTACTTC. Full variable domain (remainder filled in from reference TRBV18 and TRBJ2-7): NAGVMQNPRHLVRRRGQEARLRCSPMKGHSHVYWYRQLPEEGLKFMVYLQKENIIDESGMPKERFSAEFPKEGPSILRIQQVVRGDSAAYFCASSQTSNRMGEQYFGPGTRLTVT.

The CDR3 nucleotides read TGTGCCAGCAGCTTTTTGAACCTTCAGGGGACCTACGAGCAGTACTTC. This sequence encodes CASSFLNLQGTYEQYF. This chain connects TRBV28 to TRBJ2-7, with D tentatively TRBD1 (6 bases). The V gene lost 6 bases and the J gene lost 2 bases, with 20 bases spanning the gap. The germline V gene encodes CDR1 MDHEN and CDR2 SYDVKM. The CDR3 loop spans 16 amino acids. Supplemented by reference TRBV28 and TRBJ2-7, the full variable domain reads DVKVTQSSRYLVKRTGEKVFLECVQDMDHENMFWYRQDPGLGLRLIYFSYDVKMKEKGDIPEGYSVSREKKERFSLILESASTNQTSMYLCASSFLNLQGTYEQYFGPGTRLTVT.

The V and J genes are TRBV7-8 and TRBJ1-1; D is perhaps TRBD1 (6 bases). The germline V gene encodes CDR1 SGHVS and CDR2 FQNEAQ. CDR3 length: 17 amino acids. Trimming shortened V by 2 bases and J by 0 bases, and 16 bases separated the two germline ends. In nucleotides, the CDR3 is TGTGCCAGCAGCTTACCCCGGGGGCTCACAATGAACACTGAAGCTTTCTTT. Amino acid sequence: CASSLPRGLTMNTEAFF.

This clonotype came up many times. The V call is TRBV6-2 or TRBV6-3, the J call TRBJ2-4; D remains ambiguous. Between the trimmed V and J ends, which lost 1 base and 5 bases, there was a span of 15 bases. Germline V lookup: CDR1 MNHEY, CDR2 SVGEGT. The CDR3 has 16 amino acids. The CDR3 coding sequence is TGTGCCAGCAGTTACTTTTATCCCTCCCGGGAAAACATTCAGTACTTC. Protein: CASSYFYPSRENIQYF.

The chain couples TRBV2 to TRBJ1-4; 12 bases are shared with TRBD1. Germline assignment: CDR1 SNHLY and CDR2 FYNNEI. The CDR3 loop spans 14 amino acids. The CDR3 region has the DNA TGTGGGACCGAGGGACAGGGGGCAGGTGAAAAACTGTTTTTT. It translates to CGTEGQGAGEKLFF.

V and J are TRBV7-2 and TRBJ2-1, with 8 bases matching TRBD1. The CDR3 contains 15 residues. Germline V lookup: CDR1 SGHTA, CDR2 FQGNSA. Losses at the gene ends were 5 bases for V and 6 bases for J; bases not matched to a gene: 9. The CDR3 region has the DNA TGTGCCAGCAGCCCGGACAGGGTTCAGGTCAATGAGCAGTTCTTC. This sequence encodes CASSPDRVQVNEQFF.

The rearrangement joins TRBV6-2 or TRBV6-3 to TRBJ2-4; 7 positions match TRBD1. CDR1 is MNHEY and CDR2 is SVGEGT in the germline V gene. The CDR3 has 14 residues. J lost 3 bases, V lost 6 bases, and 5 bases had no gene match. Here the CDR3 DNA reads TGTGCCAGCAGACACTGGACAGGCAAAAACATTCAGTACTTC. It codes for CASRHWTGKNIQYF.

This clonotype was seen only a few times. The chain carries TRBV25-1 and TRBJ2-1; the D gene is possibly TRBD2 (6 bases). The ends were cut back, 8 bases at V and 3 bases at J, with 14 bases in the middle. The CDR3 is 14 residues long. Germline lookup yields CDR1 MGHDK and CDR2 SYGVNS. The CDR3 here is CASGFGSGYNEQFF. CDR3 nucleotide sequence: TGTGCCAGCGGATTTGGTAGCGGCTACAATGAGCAGTTCTTC. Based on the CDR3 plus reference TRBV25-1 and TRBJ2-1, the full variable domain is EADIYQTPRYLVIGTGKKITLECSQTMGHDKMYWYQQDPGMELHLIHYSYGVNSTEKGDLSSESTVSRIRTEHFPLTLESARPSHTSQYLCASGFGSGYNEQFFGPGTRLTVL.

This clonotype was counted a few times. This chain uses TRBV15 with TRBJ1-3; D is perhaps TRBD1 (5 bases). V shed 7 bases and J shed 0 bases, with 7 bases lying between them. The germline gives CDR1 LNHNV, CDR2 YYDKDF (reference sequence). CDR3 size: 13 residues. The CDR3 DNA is TGTGCCACCACCGGGGGCTCTGGAAACACCATATATTTT. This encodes CATTGGSGNTIYF. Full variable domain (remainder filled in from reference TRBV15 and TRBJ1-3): DAMVIQNPRYQVTQFGKPVTLSCSQTLNHNVMYWYQQKSSQAPKLLFHYYDKDFNNEADTPDNFQSRRPNTSFCFLDIRSPGLGDTAMYLCATTGGSGNTIYFGEGSWLTVV.

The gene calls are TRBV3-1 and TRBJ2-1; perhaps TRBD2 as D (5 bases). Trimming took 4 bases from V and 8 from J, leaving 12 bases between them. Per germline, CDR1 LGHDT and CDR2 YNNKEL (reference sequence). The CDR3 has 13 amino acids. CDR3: CASSPRARDEQFF. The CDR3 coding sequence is TGTGCCAGCAGCCCTAGGGCGAGGGATGAGCAGTTCTTC.

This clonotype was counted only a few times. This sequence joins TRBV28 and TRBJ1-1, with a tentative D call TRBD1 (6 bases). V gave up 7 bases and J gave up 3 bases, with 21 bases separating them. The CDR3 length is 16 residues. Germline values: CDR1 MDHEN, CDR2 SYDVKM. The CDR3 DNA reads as TGTGCCAGCACCTTCAGGGGAGGGACCAGGTACACTGAAGCTTTCTTT. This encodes CASTFRGGTRYTEAFF.

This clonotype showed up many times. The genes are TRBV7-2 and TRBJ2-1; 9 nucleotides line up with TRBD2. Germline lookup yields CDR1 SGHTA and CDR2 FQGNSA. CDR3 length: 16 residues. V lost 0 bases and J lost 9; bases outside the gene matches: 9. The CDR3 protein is CASSLAGGLAGREQFF. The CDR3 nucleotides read TGTGCCAGCAGCTTAGCGGGTGGGCTAGCGGGGCGTGAGCAGTTCTTC.

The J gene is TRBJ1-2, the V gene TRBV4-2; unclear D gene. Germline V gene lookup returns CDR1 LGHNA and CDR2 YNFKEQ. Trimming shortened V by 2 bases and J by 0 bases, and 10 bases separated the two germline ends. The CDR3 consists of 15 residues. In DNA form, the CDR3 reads TGTGCCAGCAGCCAATGGGCGGGAGCTAACTATGGCTACACCTTC. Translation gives CASSQWAGANYGYTF.

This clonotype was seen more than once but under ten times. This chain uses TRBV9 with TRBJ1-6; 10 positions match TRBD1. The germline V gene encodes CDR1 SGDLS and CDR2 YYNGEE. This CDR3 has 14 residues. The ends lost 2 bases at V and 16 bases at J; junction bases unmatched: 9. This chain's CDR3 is CASSVGTGDPPLHF. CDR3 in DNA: TGTGCCAGCAGCGTCGGGACAGGGGATCCCCCGCTCCACTTT.

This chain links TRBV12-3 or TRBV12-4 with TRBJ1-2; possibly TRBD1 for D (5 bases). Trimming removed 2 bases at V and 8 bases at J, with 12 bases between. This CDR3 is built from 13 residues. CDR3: CASSLSRVKGYTF. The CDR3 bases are TGTGCCAGCAGTTTAAGCAGGGTGAAGGGCTACACCTTC.

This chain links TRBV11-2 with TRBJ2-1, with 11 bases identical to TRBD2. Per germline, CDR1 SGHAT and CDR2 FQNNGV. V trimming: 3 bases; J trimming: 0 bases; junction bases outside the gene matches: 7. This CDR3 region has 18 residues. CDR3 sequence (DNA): TGTGCCAGCAGCTTCCCGACTAGCGGGAAAACCTCCTACAATGAGCAGTTCTTC. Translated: CASSFPTSGKTSYNEQFF.

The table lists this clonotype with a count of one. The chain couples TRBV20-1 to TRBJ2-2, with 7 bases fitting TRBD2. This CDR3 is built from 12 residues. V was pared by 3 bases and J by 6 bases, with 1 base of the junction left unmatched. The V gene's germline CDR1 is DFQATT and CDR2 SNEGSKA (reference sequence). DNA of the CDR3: TGCAGTGCTAGGGGAGGGTCCGGGGAGCTGTTTTTT. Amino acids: CSARGGSGELFF.